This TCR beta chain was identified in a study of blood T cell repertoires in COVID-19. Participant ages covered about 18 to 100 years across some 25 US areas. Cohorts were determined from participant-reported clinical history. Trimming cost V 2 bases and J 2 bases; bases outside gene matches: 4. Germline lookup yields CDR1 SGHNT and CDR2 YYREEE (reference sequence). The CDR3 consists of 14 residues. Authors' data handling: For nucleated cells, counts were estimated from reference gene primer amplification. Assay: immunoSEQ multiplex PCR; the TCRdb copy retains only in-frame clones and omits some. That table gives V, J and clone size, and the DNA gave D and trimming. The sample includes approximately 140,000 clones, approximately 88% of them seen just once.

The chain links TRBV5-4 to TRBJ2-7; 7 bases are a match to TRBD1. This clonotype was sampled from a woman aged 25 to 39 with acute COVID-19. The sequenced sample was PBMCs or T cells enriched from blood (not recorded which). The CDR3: CASSLPGQTYEQYF. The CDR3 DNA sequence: TGTGCCAGCAGCTTACCGGGACAGACCTACGAGCAGTACTTC.